The entry below describes one T cell receptor beta chain. The target antigen is unknown. Germline loops: CDR1 SQVTM, CDR2 ANQGSEA. This CDR3 has 9 amino acids. The germline V and J ends were trimmed by 7 bases and 14 bases, with 12 bases remaining between them. Lactation, pregnancy, other autoimmune disease or uncontrolled infection led to exclusion of patients. Clinical symptoms, serum thyroxine, TRAb, thyroid ultrasound and orbital computed tomography informed diagnoses. Researchers amplified the TCR beta CDR3 regions from RNA transcripts. HTBI primers were used for first-round RT-PCR of the TCR CDR3. TCRdb analysed the multiplex PCR reads with MiXCR anew, one entry per CDR3 protein. The repertoire has around 660,000 distinct CDR3 sequences, 45% of them found once; the top ten carry approximately 7.2%. This specimen belongs to a study of T cells in Graves' hyperthyroidism and ophthalmopathy. Study results and caveats: With a median lead of 6.5 months before onset, the model predicted ophthalmopathy.

Source material: peripheral blood or thyroid tissue (not recorded which). This chain joins TRBV29-1 and TRBJ1-3; D might be TRBD1 (6 bases). The clonotype was recovered from an adult man with Graves' disease, either hyperthyroidism or ophthalmopathy (not recorded which). The CDR3 nucleotides are TGCAGCGCGGGGGCAGCCTTATATTTT. This codes for CSAGAALYF. Full variable domain (missing parts from reference TRBV29-1 and TRBJ1-3): SAVISQKPSRDICQRGTSLTIQCQVDSQVTMMFWYRQQPGQSLTLIATANQGSEATYESGFVIDKFPISRPNLTFSTLTVSNMSPEDSSIYLCSAGAALYFGEGSWLTVV.